This TCR beta chain emerged from a study of blood T cells in healthy people across ages. Findings of the study overall: TCR beta diversity, measured per million T cells, fell in a roughly linear way with age.

About this clonotype itself: Its antigen is as yet unknown.

Every sample yielded at least 6.5 million isolated PBMCs. A second roughly 6 to 12 cycle PCR used barcoded and J-beta primers. TCRdb re-analysed the 5' RACE reads in MiXCR, keeping a single row per CDR3 protein. Here the sample spans about 1.7 million distinct CDR3 sequences, approximately 30% being singletons. The CDR3 contains 14 residues. CDR1 is ENHRY, CDR2 SYGVKD, per germline. The ends were cut back, 8 bases at V and 0 bases at J, with 13 bases in the middle. This sequence originates from a woman between 25 and 40 years old in good health. The sequenced material came from blood. The chain couples TRBV10-3 to TRBJ1-2; weak D call: TRBD1 (5 bases). The CDR3 nucleotides are TGTGCCATCGGTACAGGCGATACTAACTATGGCTACACCTTC. It is translated as CAIGTGDTNYGYTF.